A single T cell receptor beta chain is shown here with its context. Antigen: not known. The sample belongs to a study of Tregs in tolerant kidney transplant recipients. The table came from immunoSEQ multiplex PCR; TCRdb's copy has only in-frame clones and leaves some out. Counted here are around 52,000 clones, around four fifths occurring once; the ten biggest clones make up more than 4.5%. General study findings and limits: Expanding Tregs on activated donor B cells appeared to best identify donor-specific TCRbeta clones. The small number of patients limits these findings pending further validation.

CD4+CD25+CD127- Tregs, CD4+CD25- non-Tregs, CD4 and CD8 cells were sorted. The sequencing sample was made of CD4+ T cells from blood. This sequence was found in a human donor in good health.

The CDR3 reads CASSLVVQGANTGELFF. Here the CDR3 DNA reads TGTGCCAGCAGCTTAGTAGTACAGGGGGCGAACACCGGGGAGCTGTTTTTT. The gene calls are TRBV7-8 and TRBJ2-2, with 8 bases identical to TRBD1. Trimming cost V 1 base and J 0 bases; bases outside gene matches: 4. Germline CDR1 reads SGHVS; CDR2 reads FQNEAQ. The length of the CDR3 is 17 residues.